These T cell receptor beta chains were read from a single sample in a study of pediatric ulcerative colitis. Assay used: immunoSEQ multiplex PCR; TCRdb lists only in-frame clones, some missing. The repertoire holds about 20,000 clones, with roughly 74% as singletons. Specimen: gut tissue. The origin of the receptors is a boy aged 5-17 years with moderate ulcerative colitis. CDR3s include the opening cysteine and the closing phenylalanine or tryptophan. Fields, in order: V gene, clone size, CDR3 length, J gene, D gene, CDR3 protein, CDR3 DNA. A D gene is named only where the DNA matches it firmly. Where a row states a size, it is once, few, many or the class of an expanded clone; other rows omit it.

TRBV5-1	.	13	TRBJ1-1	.	CASSSGQNTEAFF	TGCGCCAGCAGCTCCGGACAGAACACTGAAGCTTTCTTT
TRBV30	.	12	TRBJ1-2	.	CAWSDGAGVDTF	TGTGCCTGGAGTGACGGGGCAGGGGTGGACACCTTC
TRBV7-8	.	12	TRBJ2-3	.	CASSLRGLTQYF	TGTGCCAGCAGCTTAAGGGGATTGACGCAGTATTTT
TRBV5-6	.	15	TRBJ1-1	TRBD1	CASSLLNRGPTEAFF	TGTGCCAGCAGCTTGTTAAACAGGGGACCCACTGAAGCTTTCTTT
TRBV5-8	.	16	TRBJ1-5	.	CASSSGAAYLGQPQHF	TGTGCCAGCAGCTCCGGGGCGGCTTATTTAGGCCAGCCCCAGCATTTT
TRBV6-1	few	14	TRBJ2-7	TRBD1	CASSEGDSSYEQYF	TGTGCCAGCAGTGAAGGGGACAGCTCCTACGAGCAGTACTTC
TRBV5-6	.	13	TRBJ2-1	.	CASSIGPYNEQFF	TGTGCCAGCAGCATAGGCCCCTACAATGAGCAGTTCTTC
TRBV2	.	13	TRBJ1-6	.	CASSEVLRSPLHF	TGTGCCAGCAGTGAAGTGCTCAGATCACCCCTCCACTTT
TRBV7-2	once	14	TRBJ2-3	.	CASSLGTAEDTQYF	TGTGCCAGCAGCTTAGGTACCGCGGAAGATACGCAGTATTTT
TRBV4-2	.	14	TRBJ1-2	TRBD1	CASSPLQDRGLNTF	TGTGCCAGCAGCCCCCTTCAGGACAGGGGATTGAACACCTTC
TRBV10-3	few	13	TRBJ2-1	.	CAISERGNNEQFF	TGTGCCATCAGTGAGCGAGGGAATAATGAGCAGTTCTTC
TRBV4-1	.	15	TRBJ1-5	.	CASSQDRSRNQPQHF	TGCGCCAGCAGCCAAGACCGTTCTCGGAATCAGCCCCAGCATTTT
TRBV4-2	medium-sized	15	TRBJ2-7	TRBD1	CASSQEGTGSYEQYF	TGTGCCAGCAGCCAAGAAGGGACAGGGTCCTACGAGCAGTACTTC
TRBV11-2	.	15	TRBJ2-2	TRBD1	CASSLGDRLTGELFF	TGTGCCAGCAGCTTAGGGGACAGGCTCACCGGGGAGCTGTTTTTT
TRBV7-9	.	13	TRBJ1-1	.	CASSLGQNTEAFF	TGTGCCAGCAGCCTAGGACAGAACACTGAAGCTTTCTTT
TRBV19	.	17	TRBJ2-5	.	CASSIGAGTLQGETQYF	TGTGCCAGTAGTATAGGCGCCGGGACCCTCCAAGGAGAGACCCAGTACTTC
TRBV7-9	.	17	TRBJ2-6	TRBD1	CASSKGQGAEGANVLTF	TGTGCCAGCAGCAAAGGACAGGGGGCGGAAGGGGCCAACGTCCTGACTTTC
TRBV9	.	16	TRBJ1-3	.	CASSVDPGASGNTIYF	TGTGCCAGCAGCGTAGACCCAGGGGCTTCTGGAAACACCATATATTTT
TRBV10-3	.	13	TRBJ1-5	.	CAIGLAIDQPQHF	TGTGCCATAGGACTTGCCATCGATCAGCCCCAGCATTTT
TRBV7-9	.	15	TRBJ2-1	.	CASSARDPSYNEQFF	TGTGCCAGCAGCGCCCGCGATCCCTCCTACAATGAGCAGTTCTTC
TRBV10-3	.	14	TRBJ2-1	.	CAISVSGDYNEQFF	TGTGCCATCAGTGTGTCCGGAGACTACAATGAGCAGTTCTTC
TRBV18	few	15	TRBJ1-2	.	CASSQGGIAANGYTF	TGTGCCAGCTCACAGGGAGGTATTGCGGCGAATGGCTACACCTTC
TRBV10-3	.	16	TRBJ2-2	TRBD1	CAISYTGVGNTGELFF	TGTGCCATCAGTTACACAGGGGTAGGAAACACCGGGGAGCTGTTTTTT
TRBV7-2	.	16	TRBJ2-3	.	CASSRTRLANTDTQYF	TGTGCCAGCAGCCGTACGCGGCTAGCGAACACAGATACGCAGTATTTT
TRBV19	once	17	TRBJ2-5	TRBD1	CASSIGSFGQGQETQYF	TGTGCCAGTAGTATCGGCAGTTTTGGACAGGGACAAGAGACCCAGTACTTC
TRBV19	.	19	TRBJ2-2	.	CASSAPGHTSNGRTGELFF	TGTGCCAGTAGTGCGCCGGGACATACTTCAAACGGCAGGACCGGGGAGCTGTTTTTT
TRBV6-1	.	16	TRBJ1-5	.	CASSEVEATRSQPQHF	TGTGCCAGCAGTGAAGTGGAGGCAACGCGCAGTCAGCCCCAGCATTTT
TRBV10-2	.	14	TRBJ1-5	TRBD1	CASKTGTGNQPQHF	TGCGCCAGCAAGACCGGGACAGGCAATCAGCCCCAGCATTTT
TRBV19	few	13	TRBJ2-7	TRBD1	CASSIATGREQYF	TGTGCCAGTAGTATAGCGACAGGGCGCGAGCAGTACTTC
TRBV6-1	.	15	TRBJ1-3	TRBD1	CASRDRGLLRNTIYF	TGTGCCAGCAGGGACAGGGGGCTACTGAGAAACACCATATATTTT
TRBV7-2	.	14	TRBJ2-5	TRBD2	CASSLSGSGETQYF	TGTGCCAGCAGCCTTAGCGGGAGCGGGGAGACCCAGTACTTC
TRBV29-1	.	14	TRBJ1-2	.	CSVIRREGYYGYTF	TGCAGCGTCATCCGGCGGGAAGGGTACTATGGCTACACCTTC
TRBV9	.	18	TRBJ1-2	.	CASSVANLRQEANYGYTF	TGTGCCAGCAGCGTGGCGAACCTAAGACAGGAAGCTAACTATGGCTACACCTTC
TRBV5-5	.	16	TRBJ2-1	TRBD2	CASSLVRGLVIGEQFF	TGTGCCAGCAGCTTAGTCAGGGGACTAGTGATTGGTGAGCAGTTCTTC
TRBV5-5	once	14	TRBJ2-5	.	CASSFPHDQETQYF	TGTGCCAGCAGCTTCCCCCACGATCAAGAGACCCAGTACTTC
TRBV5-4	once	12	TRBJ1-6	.	CASRDGGGPLHF	TGTGCCAGCAGAGATGGGGGTGGGCCCCTCCACTTT
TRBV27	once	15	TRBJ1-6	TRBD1	CASSLITGGRSPLHF	TGTGCCAGCAGTCTCATCACAGGGGGCCGGTCACCCCTCCACTTT
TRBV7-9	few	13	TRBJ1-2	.	CASSLWTGYGYTF	TGTGCCAGCAGCTTGTGGACGGGATATGGCTACACCTTC
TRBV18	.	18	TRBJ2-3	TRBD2	CASSPPGLAGGQADTQYF	TGTGCCAGCTCACCACCGGGACTAGCGGGGGGGCAGGCAGATACGCAGTATTTT
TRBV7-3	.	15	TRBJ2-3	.	CASSLGEIHTDTQYF	TGTGCCAGCAGCTTAGGAGAGATCCACACAGATACGCAGTATTTT
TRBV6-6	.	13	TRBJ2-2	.	CASSYVGTGELFF	TGTGCCAGCAGTTACGTGGGCACCGGGGAGCTGTTTTTT
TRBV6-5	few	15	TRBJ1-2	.	CASSPVGPGNHGYTF	TGTGCCAGCAGCCCCGTTGGTCCAGGGAACCATGGCTACACCTTC
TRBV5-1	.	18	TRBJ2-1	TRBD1	CASSWTAGQGRSYNEQFF	TGCGCCAGCAGCTGGACCGCGGGACAGGGGCGCTCCTACAATGAGCAGTTCTTC
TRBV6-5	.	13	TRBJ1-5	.	CASSRISNQPQHF	TGTGCCAGCAGCCGCATATCCAATCAGCCCCAGCATTTT
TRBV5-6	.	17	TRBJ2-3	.	CASSFMHGTASTDTQYF	TGTGCCAGCAGCTTTATGCATGGGACGGCTAGCACAGATACGCAGTATTTT
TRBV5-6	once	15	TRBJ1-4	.	CASSTGGLTNEKLFF	TGTGCCAGCAGCACCGGGGGCTTAACTAATGAAAAACTGTTTTTT
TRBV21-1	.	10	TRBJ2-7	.	CASKRRKQYF	TGTGCCAGCAAAAGGCGTAAGCAGTACTTC
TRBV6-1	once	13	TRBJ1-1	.	CASSERSRSEAFF	TGTGCCAGCAGTGAGAGGTCCCGATCTGAAGCTTTCTTT
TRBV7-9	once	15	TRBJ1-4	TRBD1	CASSRTQGASGKLFF	TGTGCCAGCAGCCGAACCCAGGGGGCAAGCGGAAAACTGTTTTTT
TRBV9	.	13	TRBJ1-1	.	CASSARDRTEAFF	TGTGCCAGCAGCGCCCGAGATCGAACTGAAGCTTTCTTT
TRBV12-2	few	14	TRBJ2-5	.	CASRNDWGHKTQYF	TGTGCAAGTCGCAATGACTGGGGGCATAAGACCCAGTACTTC
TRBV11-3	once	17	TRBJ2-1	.	CASSSYKRDAPYNEQFF	TGTGCCAGCAGCTCGTATAAACGGGACGCACCCTACAATGAGCAGTTCTTC
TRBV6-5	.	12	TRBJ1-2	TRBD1	CASTETGTGYTF	TGTGCCAGCACCGAGACAGGGACCGGCTACACCTTC
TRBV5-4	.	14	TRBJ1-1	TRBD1	CASSTGTGLAEAFF	TGTGCCAGCAGCACAGGGACAGGTCTCGCTGAAGCTTTCTTT
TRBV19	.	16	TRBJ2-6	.	CASSLTAVAGANVLTF	TGTGCCAGTAGTTTAACGGCAGTGGCTGGGGCCAACGTCCTGACTTTC